A selection of T cell receptor beta chains follows, all from one sample in a study of blood T cell repertoires in COVID-19. Profiling relied on immunoSEQ multiplex PCR, and the TCRdb table lists in-frame clones only, not all of them. The sample gives around 300,000 clones, 87% of which show up once; approximately 2.2% is in the top ten. The specimen sequenced was peripheral blood. The source is a man younger than 30 with active or convalescent COVID-19. Both conserved end residues are part of each CDR3. The D gene is left open where the match is weak. Only some rows state a clone size, as once, few, many or a class for expanded clones.

>.|TRBV5-8|.|TRBJ1-1
CASSLDGGGLWGTEAFF
TGTGCCAGCAGCTTGGATGGGGGCGGTCTCTGGGGCACTGAAGCTTTCTTT
>.|TRBV5-8|.|TRBJ1-1
CASSRPSRGNTEAFF
TGTGCCAGCAGCCGACCTTCCAGGGGGAACACTGAAGCTTTCTTT
>TRBD1|TRBV6-5|.|TRBJ1-5
CASSQTETGRQPQHF
TGTGCCAGCAGCCAGACGGAGACAGGGAGGCAGCCCCAGCATTTT
>.|TRBV27|.|TRBJ1-5
CASGQRGDQPQHF
TGTGCCAGTGGACAGAGGGGTGATCAGCCCCAGCATTTT
>.|TRBV28|.|TRBJ2-1
CASSLGSEQFF
TGTGCCAGCAGTTTAGGGAGTGAGCAGTTCTTC
>.|TRBV6-5|once|TRBJ1-2
CASSRGGRDFGYTF
TGTGCCAGCAGTAGGGGTGGCAGGGATTTTGGCTACACCTTC
>TRBD2|TRBV6-4|.|TRBJ2-5
CASSDSGGAGETQYF
TGTGCCAGCAGTGACAGCGGGGGGGCCGGAGAGACCCAGTACTTC
>.|TRBV18|.|TRBJ1-2
CASSPPLGERLGGYTF
TGTGCCAGCTCACCACCCCTCGGAGAACGGCTCGGGGGCTACACCTTC
>TRBD1|TRBV4-1|.|TRBJ2-1
CASSQGQGGSYNEQFF
TGCGCCAGCAGCCAAGGACAGGGGGGTTCCTACAATGAGCAGTTCTTC
>.|TRBV15|once|TRBJ2-3
CATRAELVVRDTQYF
TGTGCCACCAGAGCAGAACTAGTTGTAAGAGATACGCAGTATTTT
>TRBD1|TRBV4-1|few|TRBJ2-6
CASSQVTGSGANVLTF
TGCGCCAGCAGCCAGGTGACAGGGTCTGGGGCCAACGTCCTGACTTTC
>TRBD1|TRBV5-5|.|TRBJ2-7
CASSVRDSFYEQYF
TGTGCCAGCAGCGTCAGGGACAGCTTCTACGAGCAGTACTTC
>.|TRBV7-8|.|TRBJ2-3
CASSRTSAGTDTQYF
TGTGCCAGCAGCCGAACATCAGCGGGCACAGATACGCAGTATTTT
>TRBD1|TRBV28|.|TRBJ2-2
CASSLFLRDRGQAGELFF
TGTGCCAGCAGTTTATTCCTACGGGACAGGGGGCAAGCCGGGGAGCTGTTTTTT
>.|TRBV29-1|.|TRBJ2-5
CSVGVSGETQYF
TGCAGCGTTGGGGTTTCCGGGGAGACCCAGTACTTC
>TRBD2|TRBV24-1|.|TRBJ2-3
CATSDTLTSGWDTQYF
TGTGCCACCAGTGATACCCTTACTAGCGGGTGGGATACGCAGTATTTT
>.|TRBV3-1/TRBV3-2|.|TRBJ2-7
CASSRGLEQYF
TGTGCCAGCAGCCGAGGACTCGAGCAGTACTTC
>.|TRBV18|once|TRBJ1-5
CASSPLRVGSNQPQHF
TGTGCCAGCTCACCTCTCAGGGTCGGTAGCAATCAGCCCCAGCATTTT
>.|TRBV27|few|TRBJ1-6
CASSRGRALISLHF
TGTGCCAGTAGCAGGGGACGGGCTCTGATCTCCCTCCACTTT
>TRBD2|TRBV28|.|TRBJ2-2
CASSPGTSSFGELFF
TGTGCCAGCAGTCCCGGGACTAGCTCGTTCGGGGAGCTGTTTTTT
>TRBD1|TRBV14|.|TRBJ1-4
CASSQGRGQGRSVSEKLFF
TGTGCCAGCAGCCAAGGTCGAGGACAGGGTAGGTCAGTCTCTGAAAAACTGTTTTTT
>TRBD2|TRBV5-1|.|TRBJ2-7
CASSLEAGLAYYEQYF
TGCGCCAGCAGCTTGGAAGCGGGACTAGCGTACTACGAGCAGTACTTC
>TRBD1|TRBV9|.|TRBJ2-4
CASSRGQGENIQYF
TGTGCCAGCAGCCGAGGACAGGGGGAAAACATTCAGTACTTC
>.|TRBV5-6|.|TRBJ2-5
CASSLAAGQETQYF
TGTGCCAGCAGCTTGGCGGCAGGCCAAGAGACCCAGTACTTC
>TRBD2|TRBV5-1|.|TRBJ2-5
CASSLGLAGGETQYF
TGCGCCAGCAGCTTGGGGCTAGCGGGAGGAGAGACCCAGTACTTC
>TRBD1|TRBV5-6|.|TRBJ1-2
CASSQTGTGGWYGYTF
TGTGCCAGCAGCCAAACCGGGACAGGGGGCTGGTATGGCTACACCTTC
>.|TRBV19|.|TRBJ2-3
CASRAGHGSTDTQYF
TGTGCCAGTAGAGCCGGACACGGTAGCACAGATACGCAGTATTTT
>TRBD2|TRBV6-2/TRBV6-3|.|TRBJ2-7
CASSKAGTFLMEQYF
TGTGCCAGCAGTAAAGCGGGAACTTTTCTCATGGAGCAGTACTTC
>TRBD2|TRBV5-1|.|TRBJ2-7
CASSREVDAYEQYF
TGCGCCAGCAGCCGGGAGGTAGACGCTTACGAGCAGTACTTC
>.|TRBV7-6|once|TRBJ2-2
CASSLLGGQDSGELFF
TGTGCCAGCAGCTTATTAGGAGGCCAGGATAGCGGGGAGCTGTTTTTT
>.|TRBV19|.|TRBJ1-2
CATRTDLYGYTF
TGTGCCACCCGGACAGACCTCTATGGCTACACCTTC
>.|TRBV11-3|once|TRBJ1-4
CARRTVLSEKLFF
TGTGCCAGGAGGACAGTGTTAAGTGAAAAACTGTTTTTT
>.|TRBV27|few|TRBJ2-2
CASSLLSHGELFF
TGTGCCAGCAGTTTGCTTAGCCACGGGGAGCTGTTTTTT
>TRBD1|TRBV14|.|TRBJ2-7
CASSRRTGTGWIDEQYF
TGTGCCAGCAGCCGGAGGACCGGGACAGGGTGGATCGACGAGCAGTACTTC
>.|TRBV20-1|.|TRBJ2-7
CSAVDYEQYF
TGCAGTGCTGTAGACTACGAGCAGTACTTC
>.|TRBV7-8|.|TRBJ1-2
CASSLGREGTFGYGYTF
TGTGCCAGCAGCTTAGGTCGTGAGGGGACATTCGGGTATGGCTACACCTTC